The 10 T cell receptor beta chains in this list originate from one sample, sequenced in a study of a mutant IDH1 vaccine in newly diagnosed glioma (dated by TCRdb to the early 2020s). The library was generated by the immunoSEQ multiplex PCR assay. TCRdb took this table from immuneACCESS and kept in-frame rearrangements with V and J called. Such tables lack part of the clones; where checked against another copy, unresolved V genes explain under half of the gap, and the rest is unexplained. Recorded for this sample are some 54,000 clones; 91% of them occurred a single time. The top ten hold around 2.4% of the sample. The sample's time point, from its label and the paper: week 11, during vaccination. Each vaccine dose was 300 ug of a 20-mer mutant IDH1 peptide in Montanide, given subcutaneously with topical imiquimod. No antigen has been identified for these receptors. The sequencing here drew on PBMCs, taken from a glioma patient whose treatment included an IDH1 peptide vaccine. These receptors came from a man aged 45 to 65 with glioma.

This rearrangement joins TRBV5-1 to TRBJ1-2, with 10 bases lining up with TRBD1. There are 17 residues in the CDR3. V lost 3 bases and J lost 4; bases outside the gene matches: 12. In germline, CDR1 is SGHRS, CDR2 YFSETQ. This CDR3 reads CASSSGRQGARVYGYTF. For the CDR3, the DNA is TGCGCCAGCAGCTCGGGCCGACAGGGGGCGCGGGTCTATGGCTACACCTTC.

The chain links TRBV7-8 to TRBJ1-5, with D unresolved. CDR1 is SGHVS, CDR2 FQNEAQ, per germline. This CDR3 has 15 residues. Trimming removed 5 bases at V and 2 bases at J, with 13 bases between. Written as DNA, the CDR3 is TGTGCCAGCAGCCCGGACCTCCGGGGCAATCAGCCCCAGCATTTT. The encoded protein is CASSPDLRGNQPQHF.

A word on this clone: This specimen includes other DNA sequences encoding the same CDR3. V usage is TRBV5-1 and J usage is TRBJ2-5, with 8 bases aligning to TRBD1. The CDR3 sequence is 14 residues long. V dropped 4 bases and J dropped 5; count of bases not matched to a gene: 7. The germline CDR1 and CDR2 sequences are SGHRS and YFSETQ. The CDR3 loop reads CASSTGQGRETQYF. The DNA of the CDR3 is TGCGCCAGCAGCACTGGACAGGGCAGGGAGACCCAGTACTTC. Drawing the rest from reference TRBV5-1 and TRBJ2-5, the complete variable domain is KAGVTQTPRYLIKTRGQQVTLSCSPISGHRSVSWYQQTPGQGLQFLFEYFSETQRNKGNFPGRFSGRQFSNSRSEMNVSTLELGDSALYLCASSTGQGRETQYFGPGTRLLVL.

V and J are TRBV2 and TRBJ2-4; TRBD1 agrees at 8 bases. After removal of 1 base from V and 7 bases from J, the junction contained 0 bases not matched to a gene. The CDR3 is made up of 13 amino acids. Per the germline V gene, CDR1 is SNHLY and CDR2 is FYNNEI. The CDR3 spells CASSEGQGNIQYF. As DNA, the CDR3 is TGTGCCAGCAGTGAAGGACAGGGGAACATTCAGTACTTC.

The chain is built from TRBV6-5 and TRBJ1-3; D is unclear. CDR1 MNHEY and CDR2 SVGAGI come from the germline V gene. V was shortened by 4 bases and J by 0 bases, with 13 bases between the two germline ends. This CDR3 has 16 residues. CDR3 sequence (DNA): TGTGCCAGCAGTTTTCGGAGACGGAACTCTGGAAACACCATATATTTT. Translated: CASSFRRRNSGNTIYF.

V usage is TRBV14 and J usage is TRBJ1-1; D is uncertain. V lost 3 bases, J lost 5 bases, and 7 bases lay in between. The CDR3 spans 12 residues. Looked up from germline, CDR1 is SGHDN and CDR2 is FVKESK. The CDR3 nucleotides read TGTGCCAGCAGCCATTATTCGACTGAAGCTTTCTTT. Protein: CASSHYSTEAFF.

This clone was recorded only once. This chain links TRBV28 with TRBJ2-7; D possibly corresponds to TRBD2 (6 bases). The CDR3 sequence is 15 residues long. CDR1 MDHEN and CDR2 SYDVKM come from the germline V gene. V dropped 2 bases and J dropped 2 bases, with 13 bases sitting between them. The CDR3 loop is CASSLGDWRPYEQYF. The CDR3 nucleotides are TGTGCCAGCAGTTTAGGGGACTGGCGACCCTACGAGCAGTACTTC.

The chain couples TRBV9 to TRBJ2-1; D call uncertain. From germline, CDR1 is SGDLS and CDR2 YYNGEE. Trimming shortened V by 0 bases and J by 3 bases, and 10 bases separated the two germline ends. The CDR3 has 15 residues. The CDR3, as DNA: TGTGCCAGCAGCGTAGTGGCAGAATACTACAATGAGCAGTTCTTC. It yields the protein CASSVVAEYYNEQFF.

The chain uses TRBV6-5 and TRBJ1-4; possibly TRBD1 for D (6 bases). This CDR3 region has 13 residues. Per germline, CDR1 MNHEY and CDR2 SVGAGI. Trimming took 9 bases from V and 4 from J, leaving 12 bases between them. The CDR3 bases are TGTGCCAGTCAACAGGGCGTTAATGAAAAACTGTTTTTT. Encoded protein: CASQQGVNEKLFF.

The chain joins TRBV7-6 to TRBJ2-3; D gene unclear. Trimming took 2 bases from V and 4 from J, leaving 10 bases between them. The CDR3 length is 14 residues. The V gene's germline CDR1 is SGHVS and CDR2 FNYEAQ. Written as DNA, the CDR3 is TGTGCCAGCAGCTTAAGGCCAACCGCAGATACGCAGTATTTT. Translating gives CASSLRPTADTQYF.